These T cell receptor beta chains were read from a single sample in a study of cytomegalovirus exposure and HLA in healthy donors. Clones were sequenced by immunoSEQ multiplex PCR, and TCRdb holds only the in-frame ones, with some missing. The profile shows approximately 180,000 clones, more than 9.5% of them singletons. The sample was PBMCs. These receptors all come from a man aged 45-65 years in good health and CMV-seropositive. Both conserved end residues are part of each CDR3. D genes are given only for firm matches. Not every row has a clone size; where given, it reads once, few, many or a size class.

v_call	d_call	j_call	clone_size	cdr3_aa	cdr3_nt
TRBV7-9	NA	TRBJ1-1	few	CASSLVGGGTEAFF	TGTGCCAGCAGCTTAGTGGGAGGGGGCACTGAAGCTTTCTTT
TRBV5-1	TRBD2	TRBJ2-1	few	CASSLVASGGNEQFF	TGCGCCAGCAGCTTGGTGGCTAGCGGGGGAAATGAGCAGTTCTTC
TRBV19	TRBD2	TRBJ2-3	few	CASSIGTSGGPGDTQYF	TGTGCCAGTAGTATAGGTACTAGCGGGGGGCCGGGAGATACGCAGTATTTT
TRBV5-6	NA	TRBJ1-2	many	CASSLNRDYGYTF	TGTGCCAGCAGCTTGAACCGAGACTATGGCTACACCTTC
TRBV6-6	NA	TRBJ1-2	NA	CASKGSGAWGCTF	TGTGCCAGCAAAGGGTCAGGGGCCTGGGGCTGCACCTTC
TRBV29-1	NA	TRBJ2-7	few	CSVGQYEQYF	TGCAGCGTGGGACAATACGAGCAGTACTTC
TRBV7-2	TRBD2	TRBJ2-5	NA	CASSDRLAGQETQYF	TGTGCCAGCAGCGACCGACTAGCGGGCCAAGAGACCCAGTACTTC
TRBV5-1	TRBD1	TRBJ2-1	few	CASSLGQGRNEQFF	TGCGCCAGCAGCCTAGGACAGGGGAGAAATGAGCAGTTCTTC
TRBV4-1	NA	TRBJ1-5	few	CASSQVTSSQPQHF	TGCGCCAGCAGCCAAGTAACATCCTCCCAGCCCCAGCATTTT
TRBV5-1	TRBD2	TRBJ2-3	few	CASRAASGGATDTQYF	TGCGCCAGCAGGGCAGCTAGCGGGGGGGCCACAGATACGCAGTATTTT
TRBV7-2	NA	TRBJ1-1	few	CASSSRGYTEAFF	TGTGCCAGCAGCTCCCGGGGGTACACTGAAGCTTTCTTT
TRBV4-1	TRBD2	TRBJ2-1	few	CASSQLGLAGGRGYNEQFF	TGCGCCAGCAGCCAGCTAGGGCTAGCGGGGGGGCGAGGATACAATGAGCAGTTCTTC
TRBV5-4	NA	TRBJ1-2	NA	CASSLAIAQGGGYTF	TGTGCCAGCAGCTTGGCCATAGCGCAGGGAGGAGGCTACACCTTC
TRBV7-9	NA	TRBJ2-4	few	CASSFELAKNIQYF	TGTGCCAGCAGCTTCGAACTAGCCAAAAACATTCAGTACTTC
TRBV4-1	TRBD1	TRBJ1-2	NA	CASSQSDRRNYGYTF	TGCGCCAGCAGCCAATCGGACAGGAGAAACTATGGCTACACCTTC
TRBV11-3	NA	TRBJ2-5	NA	CASSLGQPTQETQYF	TGTGCCAGCAGCTTGGGCCAGCCGACGCAAGAGACCCAGTACTTC
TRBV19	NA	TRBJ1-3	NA	CASSIRAMGGNTIYF	TGTGCCAGTAGTATCAGGGCGATGGGTGGAAACACCATATATTTT
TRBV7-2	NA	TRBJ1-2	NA	CASSLARPQGGYTF	TGTGCCAGCAGCTTAGCACGCCCGCAGGGGGGCTACACCTTC
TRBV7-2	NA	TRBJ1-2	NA	CASSRTGGWYGYTF	TGTGCCAGCAGCCGGACGGGAGGGTGGTATGGCTACACCTTC
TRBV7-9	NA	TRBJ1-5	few	CASSLSGNQPQHF	TGTGCCAGCAGCTTATCCGGCAATCAGCCCCAGCATTTT
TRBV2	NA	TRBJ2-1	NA	CASSDLVGTPYNEQFF	TGTGCCAGCAGTGACCTGGTAGGGACACCTTACAATGAGCAGTTCTTC
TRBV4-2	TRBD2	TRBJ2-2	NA	CASSFPPSGGAGELFF	TGTGCCAGCAGCTTCCCCCCTAGCGGGGGGGCCGGGGAGCTGTTTTTT
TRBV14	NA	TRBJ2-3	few	CASSRLVTRTDTQYF	TGTGCCAGCAGCCGGCTCGTCACGCGCACAGATACGCAGTATTTT
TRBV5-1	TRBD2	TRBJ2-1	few	CASRIAGGLNEQFF	TGCGCCAGCAGGATAGCGGGGGGGCTCAATGAGCAGTTCTTC
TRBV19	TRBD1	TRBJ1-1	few	CASTRDRAPGAEAFF	TGTGCCAGCACCCGGGACAGGGCGCCGGGGGCTGAAGCTTTCTTT
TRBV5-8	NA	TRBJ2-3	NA	CASSLGQADTQYF	TGTGCCAGCAGCTTGGGACAGGCAGATACGCAGTATTTT
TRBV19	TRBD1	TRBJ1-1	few	CARGDRENTEAFF	TGTGCCAGGGGTGACAGGGAGAACACTGAAGCTTTCTTT
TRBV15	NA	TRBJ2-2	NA	CATSRGAGGSTGELFF	TGTGCCACCAGCAGAGGCGCAGGGGGGAGCACCGGGGAGCTGTTTTTT
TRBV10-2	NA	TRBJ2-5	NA	CASMWVGRETQYF	TGCGCCAGCATGTGGGTGGGCCGAGAGACCCAGTACTTC
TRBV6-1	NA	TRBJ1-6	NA	CASSGQGGAPLHF	TGTGCCAGCAGTGGGCAGGGAGGAGCACCCCTCCACTTT
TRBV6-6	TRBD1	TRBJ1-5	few	CASSYQGGSQPQHF	TGTGCCAGCAGTTATCAAGGGGGCAGTCAGCCCCAGCATTTT
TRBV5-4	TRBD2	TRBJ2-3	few	CASSRTSGGTDTQYF	TGTGCCAGCAGCCGGACTAGCGGGGGCACAGATACGCAGTATTTT
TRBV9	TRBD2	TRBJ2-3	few	CASSYSGGARDTQYF	TGTGCCAGCAGCTATAGCGGGGGGGCCAGAGATACGCAGTATTTT
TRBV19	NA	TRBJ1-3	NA	CASSPRDGIGNTIYF	TGTGCCAGTAGTCCTCGTGACGGGATCGGAAACACCATATATTTT
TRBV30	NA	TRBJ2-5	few	CAWKPGLRQETQYF	TGTGCCTGGAAGCCAGGATTGCGTCAAGAGACCCAGTACTTC
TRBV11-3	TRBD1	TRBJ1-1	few	CASSLAGTENTEAFF	TGTGCCAGCAGCTTAGCAGGGACAGAGAACACTGAAGCTTTCTTT
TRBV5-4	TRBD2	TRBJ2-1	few	CASSVTSGGADEQFF	TGTGCCAGCAGCGTCACTAGCGGGGGGGCCGATGAGCAGTTCTTC
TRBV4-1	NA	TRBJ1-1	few	CASSLGGVNTEAFF	TGCGCCAGCAGTCTGGGGGGGGTGAACACTGAAGCTTTCTTT
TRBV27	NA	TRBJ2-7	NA	CASSFSPRGAYEQYF	TGTGCCAGCAGTTTTTCCCCCAGGGGCGCCTACGAGCAGTACTTC